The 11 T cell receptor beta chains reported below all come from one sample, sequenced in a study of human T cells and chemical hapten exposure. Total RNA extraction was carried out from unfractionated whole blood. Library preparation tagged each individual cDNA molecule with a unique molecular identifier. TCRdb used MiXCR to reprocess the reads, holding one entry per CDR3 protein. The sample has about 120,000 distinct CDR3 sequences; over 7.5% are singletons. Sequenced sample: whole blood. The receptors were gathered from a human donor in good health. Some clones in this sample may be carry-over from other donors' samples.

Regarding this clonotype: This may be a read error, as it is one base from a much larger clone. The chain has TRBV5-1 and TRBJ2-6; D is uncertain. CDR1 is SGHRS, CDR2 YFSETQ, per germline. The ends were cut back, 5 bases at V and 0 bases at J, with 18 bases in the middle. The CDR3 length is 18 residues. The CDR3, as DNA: TGCGCCAGCAGACGAGGTGGGCAGGTTAGCTCTGGGGCCAACGTCCTGACTTTC. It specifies CASRRGGQVSSGANVLTF.

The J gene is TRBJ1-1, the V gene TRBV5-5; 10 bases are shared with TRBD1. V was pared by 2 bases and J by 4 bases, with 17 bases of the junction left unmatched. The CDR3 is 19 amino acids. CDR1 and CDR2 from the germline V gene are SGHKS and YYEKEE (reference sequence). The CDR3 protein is CASSLHPPDRGPLGTEAFF. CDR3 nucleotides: TGTGCCAGCAGCTTACATCCCCCTGACAGGGGGCCTTTGGGCACTGAAGCTTTCTTT.

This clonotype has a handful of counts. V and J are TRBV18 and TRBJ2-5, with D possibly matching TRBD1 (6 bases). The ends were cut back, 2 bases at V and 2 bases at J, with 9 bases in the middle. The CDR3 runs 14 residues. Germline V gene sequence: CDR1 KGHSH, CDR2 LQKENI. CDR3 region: CASSPDTGQETQYF. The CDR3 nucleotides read TGTGCCAGCTCACCAGACACAGGGCAAGAGACCCAGTACTTC.

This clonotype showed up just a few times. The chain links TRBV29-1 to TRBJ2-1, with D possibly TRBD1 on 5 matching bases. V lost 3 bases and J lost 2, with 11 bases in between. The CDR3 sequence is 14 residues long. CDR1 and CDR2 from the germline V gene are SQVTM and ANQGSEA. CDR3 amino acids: CSVDTRVTYNEQFF. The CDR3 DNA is TGCAGCGTTGATACCAGGGTCACCTACAATGAGCAGTTCTTC.

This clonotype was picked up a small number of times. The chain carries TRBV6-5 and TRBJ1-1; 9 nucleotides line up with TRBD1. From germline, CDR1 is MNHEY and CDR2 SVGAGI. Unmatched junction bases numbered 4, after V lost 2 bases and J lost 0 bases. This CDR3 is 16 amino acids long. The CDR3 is CASSYMDRGMNTEAFF. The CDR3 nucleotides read TGTGCCAGCAGTTACATGGACAGGGGAATGAACACTGAAGCTTTCTTT.

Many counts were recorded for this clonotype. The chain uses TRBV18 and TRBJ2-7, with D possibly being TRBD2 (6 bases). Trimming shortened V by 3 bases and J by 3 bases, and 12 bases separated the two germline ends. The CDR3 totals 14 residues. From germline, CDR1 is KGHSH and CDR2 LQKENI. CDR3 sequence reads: CASSPTGVGYEQYF. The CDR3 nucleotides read TGTGCCAGCTCACCGACGGGAGTCGGCTACGAGCAGTACTTC.

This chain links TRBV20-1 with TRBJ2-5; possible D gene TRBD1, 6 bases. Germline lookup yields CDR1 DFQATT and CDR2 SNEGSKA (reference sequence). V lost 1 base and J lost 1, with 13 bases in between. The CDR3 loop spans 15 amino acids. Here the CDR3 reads CSARAGKGGQETQYF. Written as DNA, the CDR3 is TGCAGTGCTAGAGCAGGGAAAGGGGGCCAAGAGACCCAGTACTTC.

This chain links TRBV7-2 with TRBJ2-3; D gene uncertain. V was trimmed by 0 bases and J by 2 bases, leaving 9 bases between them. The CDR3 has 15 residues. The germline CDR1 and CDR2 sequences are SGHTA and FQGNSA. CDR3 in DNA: TGTGCCAGCAGCTTAGCCGTCGGAAACACAGATACGCAGTATTTT. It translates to CASSLAVGNTDTQYF. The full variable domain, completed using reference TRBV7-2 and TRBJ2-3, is GAGVSQSPSNKVTEKGKDVELRCDPISGHTALYWYRQSLGQGLEFLIYFQGNSAPDKSGLPSDRFSAERTGGSVSTLTIQRTQQEDSAVYLCASSLAVGNTDTQYFGPGTRLTVL.

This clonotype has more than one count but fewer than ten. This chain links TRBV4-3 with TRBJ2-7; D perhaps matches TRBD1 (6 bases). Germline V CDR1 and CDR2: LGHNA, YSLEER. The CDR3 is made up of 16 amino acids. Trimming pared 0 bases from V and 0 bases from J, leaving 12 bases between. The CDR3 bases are TGCGCCAGCAGCCAAGAGATTGGGACACCCTCCTACGAGCAGTACTTC. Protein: CASSQEIGTPSYEQYF.

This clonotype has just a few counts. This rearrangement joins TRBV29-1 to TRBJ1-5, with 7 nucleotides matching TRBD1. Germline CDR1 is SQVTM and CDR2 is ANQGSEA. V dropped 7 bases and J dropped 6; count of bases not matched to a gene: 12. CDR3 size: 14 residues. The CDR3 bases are TGCAGCGCTCCGACAGGGACGGGGAGTCAGCCCCAGCATTTT. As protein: CSAPTGTGSQPQHF.

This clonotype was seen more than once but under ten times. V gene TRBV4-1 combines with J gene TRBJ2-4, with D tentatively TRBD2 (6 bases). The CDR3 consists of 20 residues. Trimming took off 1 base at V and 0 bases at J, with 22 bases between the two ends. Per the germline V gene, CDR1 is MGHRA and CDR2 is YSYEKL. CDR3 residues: CASSQGPGRGTDLAKNIQYF. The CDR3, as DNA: TGCGCCAGCAGCCAAGGACCGGGGCGGGGAACGGACTTAGCCAAAAACATTCAGTACTTC.